This T cell receptor beta chain was documented in a study of cytotoxic CD8 clonotypes in ibrutinib-treated CLL. The data were produced by immunoSEQ multiplex PCR, yet TCRdb's version contains in-frame clones alone and is incomplete. This sample has 100,000 to 150,000 clones; 80% to 90% occur once, and the top ten carry under 2.5%. As for this clone: What it binds is not known.

Regarding the study as a whole: The study found clonality rose at ibrutinib response, then fell toward baseline at progression. Public clonotypes occurred uncommonly; on treatment, they contracted or remained stable. Sampling of sustained-remission and progressing patients occurred at differing times.

CDR1 and CDR2 (germline): SNHLY, FYNNEI. CDR3 length: 14 amino acids. The V and J ends lost 6 bases and 6 bases respectively, with 15 bases between them. This sequence was found in a human donor with chronic lymphocytic leukemia. The V and J genes are TRBV2 and TRBJ2-1; tentatively, D is TRBD1 (6 bases). The sample was PBMCs, taken after 24 months of ibrutinib treatment. The CDR3 bases are TGTGCCAGCAGGGGGGCCCAGGTCATCAATGAGCAGTTCTTC. Its translation: CASRGAQVINEQFF.